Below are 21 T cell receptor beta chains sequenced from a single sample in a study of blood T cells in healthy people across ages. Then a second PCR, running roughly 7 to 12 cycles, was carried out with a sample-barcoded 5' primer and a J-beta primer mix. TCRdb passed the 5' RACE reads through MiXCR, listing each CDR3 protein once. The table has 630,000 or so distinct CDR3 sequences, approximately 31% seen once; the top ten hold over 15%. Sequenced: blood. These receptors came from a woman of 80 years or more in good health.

The CDR3 spells CSATDSRDTRNEKLFF. CDR3 bases: TGCAGTGCAACCGACAGCCGGGACACAAGGAACGAAAAACTGTTTTTT. V is TRBV20-1 and J is TRBJ1-4, with a tentative D call TRBD1 (6 bases). Germline CDR1 DFQATT, CDR2 SNEGSKA (reference sequence). V was cut by 6 bases and J by 8 bases, with 25 bases left in between. The CDR3 extends over 16 amino acids.

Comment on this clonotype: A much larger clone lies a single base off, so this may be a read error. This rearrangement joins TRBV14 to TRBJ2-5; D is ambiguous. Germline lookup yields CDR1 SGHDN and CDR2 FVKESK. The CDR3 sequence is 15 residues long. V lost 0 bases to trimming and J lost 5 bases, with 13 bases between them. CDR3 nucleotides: TGTGCCAGCAGCCAAGAAATAGGACGAGAGGAGACCCAGTACTTC. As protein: CASSQEIGREETQYF.

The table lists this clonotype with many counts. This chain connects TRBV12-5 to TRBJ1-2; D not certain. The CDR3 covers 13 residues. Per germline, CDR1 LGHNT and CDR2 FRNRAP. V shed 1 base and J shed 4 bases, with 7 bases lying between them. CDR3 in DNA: TGTGCTAGTGGTTTGGAGGGTACCTATGGCTACACCTTC. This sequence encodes CASGLEGTYGYTF.

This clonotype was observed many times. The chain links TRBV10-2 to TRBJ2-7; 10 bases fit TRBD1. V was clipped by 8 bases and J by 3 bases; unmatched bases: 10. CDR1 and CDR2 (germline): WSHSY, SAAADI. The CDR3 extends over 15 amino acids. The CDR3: CASGPGWDRGYEQYF. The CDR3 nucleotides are TGCGCCAGCGGCCCCGGTTGGGACAGGGGCTACGAGCAGTACTTC.

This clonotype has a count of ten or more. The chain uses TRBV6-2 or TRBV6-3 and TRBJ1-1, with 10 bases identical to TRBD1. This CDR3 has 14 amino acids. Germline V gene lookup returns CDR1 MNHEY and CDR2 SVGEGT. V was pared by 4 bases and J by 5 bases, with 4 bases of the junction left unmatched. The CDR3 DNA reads TGTGCCAGCAGTTTGGGGACAGGGGTTACTGAAGCTTTCTTT. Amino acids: CASSLGTGVTEAFF.

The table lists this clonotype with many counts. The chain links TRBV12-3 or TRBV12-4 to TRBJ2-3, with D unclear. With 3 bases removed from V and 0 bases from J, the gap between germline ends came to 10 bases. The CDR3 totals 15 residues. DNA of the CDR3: TGTGCCAGCAGTTTCAGAGGTCCTAGCACAGATACGCAGTATTTT. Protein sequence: CASSFRGPSTDTQYF.

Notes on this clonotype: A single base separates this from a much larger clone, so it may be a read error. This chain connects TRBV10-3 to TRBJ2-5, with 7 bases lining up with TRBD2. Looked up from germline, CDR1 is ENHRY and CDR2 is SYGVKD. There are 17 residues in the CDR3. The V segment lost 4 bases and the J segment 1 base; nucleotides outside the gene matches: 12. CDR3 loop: CAISALGSGASQETQYF. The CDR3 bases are TGTGCCATCAGTGCGTTGGGCAGCGGGGCTTCCCAAGAGACCCAGTACTTC.

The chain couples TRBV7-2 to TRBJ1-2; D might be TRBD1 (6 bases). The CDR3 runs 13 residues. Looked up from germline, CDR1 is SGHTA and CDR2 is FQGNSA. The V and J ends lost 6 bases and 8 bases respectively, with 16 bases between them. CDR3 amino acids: CASSPTGVVGYTF. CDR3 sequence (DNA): TGTGCCAGCAGTCCGACAGGTGTTGTAGGCTACACCTTC.

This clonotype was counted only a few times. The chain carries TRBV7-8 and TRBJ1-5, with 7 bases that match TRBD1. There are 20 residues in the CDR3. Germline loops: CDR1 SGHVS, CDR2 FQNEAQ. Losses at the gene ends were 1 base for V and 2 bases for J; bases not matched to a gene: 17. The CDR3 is CASSLVGSAGGRNGNQPQHF. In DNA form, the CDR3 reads TGTGCCAGCAGCTTAGTTGGTTCGGCAGGGGGGAGGAACGGCAATCAGCCCCAGCATTTT.

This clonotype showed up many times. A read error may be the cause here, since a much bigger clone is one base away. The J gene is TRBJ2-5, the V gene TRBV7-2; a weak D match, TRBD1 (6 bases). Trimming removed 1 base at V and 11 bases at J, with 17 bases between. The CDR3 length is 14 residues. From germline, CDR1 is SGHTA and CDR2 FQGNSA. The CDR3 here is CASSLVGGPNEQYF. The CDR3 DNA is TGTGCCAGCAGCTTAGTTGGGGGCCCCAATGAGCAGTACTTC.

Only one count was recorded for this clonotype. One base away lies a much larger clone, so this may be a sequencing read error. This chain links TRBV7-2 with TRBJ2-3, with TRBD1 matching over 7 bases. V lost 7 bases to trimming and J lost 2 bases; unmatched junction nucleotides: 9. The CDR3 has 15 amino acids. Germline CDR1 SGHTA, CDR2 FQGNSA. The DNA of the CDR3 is TGTGCCAGCATCATGACAGGGTCTGCCACAGATACGCAGTATTTT. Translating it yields CASIMTGSATDTQYF.

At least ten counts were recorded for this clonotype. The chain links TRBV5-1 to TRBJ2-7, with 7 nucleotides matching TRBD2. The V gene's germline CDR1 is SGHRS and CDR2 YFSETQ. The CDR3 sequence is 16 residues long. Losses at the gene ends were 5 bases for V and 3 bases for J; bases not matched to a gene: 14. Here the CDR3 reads CASSQGGAKPIYEQYF. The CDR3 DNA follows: TGCGCCAGCAGTCAGGGAGGGGCAAAACCCATCTACGAGCAGTACTTC.

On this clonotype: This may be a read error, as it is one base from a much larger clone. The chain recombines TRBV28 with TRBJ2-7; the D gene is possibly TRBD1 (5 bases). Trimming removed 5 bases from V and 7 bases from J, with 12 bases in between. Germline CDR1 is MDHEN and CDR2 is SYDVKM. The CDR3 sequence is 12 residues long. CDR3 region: CASSTRQNEQYF. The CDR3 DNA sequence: TGTGCCAGCAGTACCAGACAGAATGAGCAGTACTTC.

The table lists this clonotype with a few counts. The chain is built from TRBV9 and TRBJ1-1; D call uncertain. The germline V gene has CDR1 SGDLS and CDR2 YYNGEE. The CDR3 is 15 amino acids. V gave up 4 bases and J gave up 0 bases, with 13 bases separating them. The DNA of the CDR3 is TGTGCCAGCAGCCGGGTGAGGCAGGTGAACACTGAAGCTTTCTTT. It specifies CASSRVRQVNTEAFF. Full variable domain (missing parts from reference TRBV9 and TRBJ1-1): DSGVTQTPKHLITATGQRVTLRCSPRSGDLSVYWYQQSLDQGLQFLIQYYNGEERAKGNILERFSAQQFPDLHSELNLSSLELGDSALYFCASSRVRQVNTEAFFGQGTRLTVV.

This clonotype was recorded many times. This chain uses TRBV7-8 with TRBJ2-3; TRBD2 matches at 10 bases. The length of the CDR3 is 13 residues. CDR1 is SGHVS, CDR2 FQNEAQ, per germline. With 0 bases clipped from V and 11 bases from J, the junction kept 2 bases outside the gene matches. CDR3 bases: TGTGCCAGCAGCTTAGCTAGCGGGGGGAGGCAGTATTTT. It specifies CASSLASGGRQYF.

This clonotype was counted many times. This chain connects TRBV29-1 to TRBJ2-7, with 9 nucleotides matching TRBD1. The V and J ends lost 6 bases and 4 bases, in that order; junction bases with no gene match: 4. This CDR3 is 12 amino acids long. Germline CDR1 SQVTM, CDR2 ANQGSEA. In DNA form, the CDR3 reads TGCAGCGTACCCGGGACAGGGTACGAGCAGTACTTC. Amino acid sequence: CSVPGTGYEQYF.

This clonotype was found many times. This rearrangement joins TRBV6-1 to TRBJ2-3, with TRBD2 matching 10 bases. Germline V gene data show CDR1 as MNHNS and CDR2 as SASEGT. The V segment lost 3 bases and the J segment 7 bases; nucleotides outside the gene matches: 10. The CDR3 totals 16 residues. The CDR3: CASSDPKAGGLYTQYF. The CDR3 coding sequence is TGTGCCAGCAGTGACCCTAAAGCGGGGGGGCTGTATACGCAGTATTTT.

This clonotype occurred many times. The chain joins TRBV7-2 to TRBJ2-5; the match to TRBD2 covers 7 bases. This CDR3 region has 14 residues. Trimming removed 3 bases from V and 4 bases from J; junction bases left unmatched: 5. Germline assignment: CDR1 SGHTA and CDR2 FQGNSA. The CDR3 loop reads CASSFGPGGETQYF. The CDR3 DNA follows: TGTGCCAGCAGCTTTGGACCGGGGGGAGAGACCCAGTACTTC.

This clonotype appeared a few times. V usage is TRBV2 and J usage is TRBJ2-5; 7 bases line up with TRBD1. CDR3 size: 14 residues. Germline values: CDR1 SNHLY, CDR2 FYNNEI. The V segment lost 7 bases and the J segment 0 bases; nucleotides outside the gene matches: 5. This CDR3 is CASNEGQYQETQYF. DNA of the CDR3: TGTGCCAGCAATGAGGGACAGTACCAAGAGACCCAGTACTTC.

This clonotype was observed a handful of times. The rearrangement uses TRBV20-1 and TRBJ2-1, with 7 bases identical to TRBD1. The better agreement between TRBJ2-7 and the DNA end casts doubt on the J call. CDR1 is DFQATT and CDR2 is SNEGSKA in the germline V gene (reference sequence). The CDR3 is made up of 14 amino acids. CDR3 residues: CSATRDSSYNEQYF. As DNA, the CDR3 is TGCAGTGCAACCCGGGACAGCTCCTACAATGAGCAGTACTTC.

The CDR3 DNA reads TGTGCCATCAGTATGGGACAGGGGGATGGCTACACCTTC. It translates to CAISMGQGDGYTF. V and J are TRBV10-3 and TRBJ1-2; the match to TRBD1 covers 11 bases. Germline values: CDR1 ENHRY, CDR2 SYGVKD. V shed 5 bases and J 6 bases; nucleotides not matched to a gene: 2. The CDR3 is 13 amino acids.